This record concerns one TCR beta chain sequence. Clones were read by immunoSEQ multiplex PCR, and TCRdb kept only the in-frame ones, dropping some. The profile covers fewer than 7,000 clones, with roughly 70% appearing a single time and under 2% taken by the ten largest. The data derive from a study of STAT5B mutations in CD4+ large granular lymphocyte leukemia. The CDR3 consists of 17 residues. V dropped 6 bases and J dropped 1 base, with 21 bases sitting between them. Germline V gives CDR1 LNHDA, CDR2 SQIVND (reference sequence). Sequencing was performed on PBMCs. The receptor was derived from a woman in her seventies with CD4+ T-cell large granular lymphocyte leukemia. V and J are TRBV19 and TRBJ2-5; D is perhaps TRBD2 (5 bases). The CDR3 DNA is TGTGCCAGTAGCGCCCTTAGTTACGGGAACCTCCAAGAGACCCAGTACTTC. Translation gives CASSALSYGNLQETQYF.